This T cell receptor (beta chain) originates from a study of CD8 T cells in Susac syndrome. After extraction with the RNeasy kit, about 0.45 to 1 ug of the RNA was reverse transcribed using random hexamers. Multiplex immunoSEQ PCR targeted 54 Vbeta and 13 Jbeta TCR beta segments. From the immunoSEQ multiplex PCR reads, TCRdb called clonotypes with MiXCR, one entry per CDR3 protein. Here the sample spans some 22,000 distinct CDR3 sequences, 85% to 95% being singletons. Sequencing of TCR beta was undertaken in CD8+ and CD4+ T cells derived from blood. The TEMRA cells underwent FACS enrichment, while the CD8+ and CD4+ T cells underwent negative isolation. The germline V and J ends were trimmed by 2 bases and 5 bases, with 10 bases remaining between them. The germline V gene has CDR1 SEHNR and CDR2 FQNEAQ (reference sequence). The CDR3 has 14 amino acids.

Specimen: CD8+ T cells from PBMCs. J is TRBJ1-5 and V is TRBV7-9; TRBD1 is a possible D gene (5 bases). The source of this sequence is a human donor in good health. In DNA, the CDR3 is TGTGCCAGCAGCTTAACAGGAGAGGATCAGCCCCAGCATTTT. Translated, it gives CASSLTGEDQPQHF.